This note documents a single T cell receptor beta chain sequence. The sample originates from a study of blood T cell repertoires in COVID-19. In the study overall: Collection of acute and convalescent COVID-19 samples took place in the United States, Italy and Spain. From T cells, B-cell-depleted T cells, or PBMCs came the material, which was cDNA or gDNA.

Assay used: immunoSEQ multiplex PCR; TCRdb lists only in-frame clones, some missing. The sample lists about 180,000 clones; 70% to 90% were seen once. Germline V gives CDR1 MNHEY, CDR2 SVGAGI. This CDR3 contains 13 residues. V was cut by 4 bases and J by 7 bases, with 11 bases left in between. The receptor was derived from a man aged 18 to 29 who had recovered from COVID-19. Sequenced input: peripheral blood. The chain carries TRBV6-5 and TRBJ2-1, with D maybe TRBD1 (5 bases). CDR3 protein: CASSLQVSNEQFF. Here the CDR3 DNA reads TGTGCCAGCAGTTTACAGGTGTCGAATGAGCAGTTCTTC.